This passage covers 14 T cell receptor beta chains from one sample sequenced in a study of T cells in localized non-small cell lung cancer. Data came from immunoSEQ multiplex PCR; TCRdb stores just in-frame clones and leaves some out. This sample has tens of thousands of clones, with about 89% found just once. The source was peripheral blood, collected before any cancer treatment. These receptor sequences come from a man between 40 and 69 years old with stage I lung adenocarcinoma.

The chain combines TRBV14 with TRBJ2-5; no reliable D call. The CDR3 covers 15 residues. Germline V gene sequence: CDR1 SGHDN, CDR2 FVKESK. The germline V and J ends were trimmed by 0 bases and 4 bases, with 12 bases remaining between them. CDR3 amino acids: CASSQESRLGETQYF. In DNA form, the CDR3 reads TGTGCCAGCAGCCAAGAATCTAGATTAGGAGAGACCCAGTACTTC.

This clone was seen just once. V gene TRBV9 combines with J gene TRBJ2-1; the match to TRBD1 covers 7 bases. Trimming removed 3 bases from V and 8 bases from J; junction bases left unmatched: 8. The CDR3 spans 14 residues. The V gene's germline CDR1 is SGDLS and CDR2 YYNGEE. The CDR3 reads CASSGEGGSYEQFF. CDR3 nucleotides: TGTGCCAGCAGCGGAGAAGGGGGCAGCTATGAGCAGTTCTTC.

This chain links TRBV11-3 with TRBJ2-1; 7 nucleotides agree with TRBD2. Germline lookup yields CDR1 SGHNT and CDR2 YENEEA. The CDR3 consists of 17 residues. Trimming took 5 bases from V and 1 from J; bases not matched to a gene: 11. CDR3 sequence reads: CASSPLAGAGSYNEQFF. The CDR3 bases are TGTGCCAGCAGCCCTTTGGCGGGAGCTGGGTCCTACAATGAGCAGTTCTTC.

The chain combines TRBV27 with TRBJ1-5; D remains unclear. This CDR3 has 14 residues. The germline V and J ends were trimmed by 5 bases and 1 base, with 9 bases remaining between them. Germline V lookup: CDR1 MNHEY, CDR2 SMNVEV (reference sequence). The DNA for the CDR3 is TGTGCCAGCAGTCCGGGGATGAGCAATCAGCCCCAGCATTTT. Encoded protein: CASSPGMSNQPQHF.

This clone was observed at least ten times. This chain links TRBV4-1 with TRBJ1-3, with a possible D match to TRBD1 (5 bases). CDR1 MGHRA and CDR2 YSYEKL come from the germline V gene. Trimming removed 4 bases from V and 0 bases from J, with 10 bases in between. The CDR3 runs to 15 residues. CDR3 residues: CASSRPGGSGNTIYF. The CDR3 DNA reads TGCGCCAGCAGCCGCCCTGGGGGCTCTGGAAACACCATATATTTT.

The CDR3 DNA is TGTGCCAGCAGCGTAGGGCTAGCGGGCAACTCCTACGAGCAGTACTTC. Its protein product is CASSVGLAGNSYEQYF. This chain joins TRBV9 and TRBJ2-7; 8 bases match TRBD2. The CDR3 is made up of 16 amino acids. Germline values: CDR1 SGDLS, CDR2 YYNGEE. The J segment lost 0 bases and the V segment lost 0 bases, leaving 5 bases of the junction unmatched. Variable domain in full (rest from reference TRBV9 and TRBJ2-7): DSGVTQTPKHLITATGQRVTLRCSPRSGDLSVYWYQQSLDQGLQFLIQYYNGEERAKGNILERFSAQQFPDLHSELNLSSLELGDSALYFCASSVGLAGNSYEQYFGPGTRLTVT.

The chain combines TRBV27 with TRBJ1-5; no firm D call. The germline V and J ends were trimmed by 6 bases and 4 bases, with 13 bases remaining between them. Germline-derived CDR1 and CDR2 are MNHEY and SMNVEV (reference sequence). The CDR3 covers 14 residues. The CDR3 spells CASSISTKNQPQHF. In nucleotides, the CDR3 is TGTGCCAGCAGCATAAGCACTAAAAATCAGCCCCAGCATTTT.

Only one count was recorded for this clone. The rearrangement uses TRBV6-5 and TRBJ2-7, with D hard to call. The CDR3 contains 13 residues. Per germline, CDR1 MNHEY and CDR2 SVGAGI. Trimming cost V 4 bases and J 4 bases, with 11 bases left between them. CDR3 DNA: TGTGCCAGCAGTTTGTCAAGCAGGTACGAGCAGTACTTC. Protein product: CASSLSSRYEQYF.

The chain combines TRBV19 with TRBJ2-6; D is ambiguous. Trimming removed 5 bases at V and 4 bases at J, with 12 bases between. Looked up from germline, CDR1 is LNHDA and CDR2 is SQIVND (reference sequence). The CDR3 has 15 residues. CDR3 coding DNA: TGTGCCAGTAGTCCGACACTTACCGGGGCCAACGTCCTGACTTTC. Amino acid sequence: CASSPTLTGANVLTF.

V gene TRBV5-1 combines with J gene TRBJ2-7; D gene uncertain. The germline CDR1 and CDR2 sequences are SGHRS and YFSETQ. The CDR3 covers 12 residues. V gave up 0 bases and J gave up 4 bases, with 5 bases separating them. The CDR3 here is CASSLDGYEQYF. The DNA of the CDR3 is TGCGCCAGCAGCTTGGATGGGTACGAGCAGTACTTC.

V and J are TRBV25-1 and TRBJ1-1; tentative D call: TRBD1 (5 bases). V was clipped by 4 bases and J by 12 bases, with 18 bases between them. The germline V gene encodes CDR1 MGHDK and CDR2 SYGVNS. The CDR3 is 13 amino acids. The CDR3 is CASSGELRGKPFF. Here the CDR3 DNA reads TGTGCCAGCAGTGGCGAATTAAGGGGCAAACCTTTCTTT.

The chain is built from TRBV7-9 and TRBJ2-7; 10 nucleotides line up with TRBD1. J gave up 1 base and V 5 bases, and 2 bases lay outside the gene matches. CDR1 and CDR2 from the germline V gene are SEHNR and FQNEAQ (reference sequence). CDR3 length: 14 amino acids. In DNA, the CDR3 is TGTGCCAGCAGCACGGGACAGGGGTCCTACGAGCAGTACTTC. Encoded protein: CASSTGQGSYEQYF. The complete variable domain, with remaining parts taken from reference TRBV7-9 and TRBJ2-7, reads DTGVSQNPRHKITKRGQNVTFRCDPISEHNRLYWYRQTLGQGPEFLTYFQNEAQLEKSRLLSDRFSAERPKGSFSTLEIQRTEQGDSAMYLCASSTGQGSYEQYFGPGTRLTVT.

V is TRBV6-6 and J is TRBJ2-1; TRBD1 matches at 9 bases. Trimming cost V 5 bases and J 4 bases; bases outside gene matches: 6. CDR1 is MNHNY and CDR2 is SVGAGI in the germline V gene (reference sequence). The CDR3 spans 15 residues. CDR3 sequence: CASSPPGTGYNEQFF. The CDR3 DNA is TGTGCCAGCAGTCCCCCCGGGACAGGGTACAATGAGCAGTTCTTC.

CDR3 region: CATSRDWGVNTGELFF. CDR3 DNA sequence: TGTGCCACCAGCAGAGATTGGGGGGTCAACACCGGGGAGCTGTTTTTT. The chain joins TRBV15 to TRBJ2-2; D is perhaps TRBD2 (6 bases). CDR3 size: 16 residues. V gave up 0 bases and J gave up 2 bases, with 10 bases separating them. Germline lookup yields CDR1 LNHNV and CDR2 YYDKDF (reference sequence).